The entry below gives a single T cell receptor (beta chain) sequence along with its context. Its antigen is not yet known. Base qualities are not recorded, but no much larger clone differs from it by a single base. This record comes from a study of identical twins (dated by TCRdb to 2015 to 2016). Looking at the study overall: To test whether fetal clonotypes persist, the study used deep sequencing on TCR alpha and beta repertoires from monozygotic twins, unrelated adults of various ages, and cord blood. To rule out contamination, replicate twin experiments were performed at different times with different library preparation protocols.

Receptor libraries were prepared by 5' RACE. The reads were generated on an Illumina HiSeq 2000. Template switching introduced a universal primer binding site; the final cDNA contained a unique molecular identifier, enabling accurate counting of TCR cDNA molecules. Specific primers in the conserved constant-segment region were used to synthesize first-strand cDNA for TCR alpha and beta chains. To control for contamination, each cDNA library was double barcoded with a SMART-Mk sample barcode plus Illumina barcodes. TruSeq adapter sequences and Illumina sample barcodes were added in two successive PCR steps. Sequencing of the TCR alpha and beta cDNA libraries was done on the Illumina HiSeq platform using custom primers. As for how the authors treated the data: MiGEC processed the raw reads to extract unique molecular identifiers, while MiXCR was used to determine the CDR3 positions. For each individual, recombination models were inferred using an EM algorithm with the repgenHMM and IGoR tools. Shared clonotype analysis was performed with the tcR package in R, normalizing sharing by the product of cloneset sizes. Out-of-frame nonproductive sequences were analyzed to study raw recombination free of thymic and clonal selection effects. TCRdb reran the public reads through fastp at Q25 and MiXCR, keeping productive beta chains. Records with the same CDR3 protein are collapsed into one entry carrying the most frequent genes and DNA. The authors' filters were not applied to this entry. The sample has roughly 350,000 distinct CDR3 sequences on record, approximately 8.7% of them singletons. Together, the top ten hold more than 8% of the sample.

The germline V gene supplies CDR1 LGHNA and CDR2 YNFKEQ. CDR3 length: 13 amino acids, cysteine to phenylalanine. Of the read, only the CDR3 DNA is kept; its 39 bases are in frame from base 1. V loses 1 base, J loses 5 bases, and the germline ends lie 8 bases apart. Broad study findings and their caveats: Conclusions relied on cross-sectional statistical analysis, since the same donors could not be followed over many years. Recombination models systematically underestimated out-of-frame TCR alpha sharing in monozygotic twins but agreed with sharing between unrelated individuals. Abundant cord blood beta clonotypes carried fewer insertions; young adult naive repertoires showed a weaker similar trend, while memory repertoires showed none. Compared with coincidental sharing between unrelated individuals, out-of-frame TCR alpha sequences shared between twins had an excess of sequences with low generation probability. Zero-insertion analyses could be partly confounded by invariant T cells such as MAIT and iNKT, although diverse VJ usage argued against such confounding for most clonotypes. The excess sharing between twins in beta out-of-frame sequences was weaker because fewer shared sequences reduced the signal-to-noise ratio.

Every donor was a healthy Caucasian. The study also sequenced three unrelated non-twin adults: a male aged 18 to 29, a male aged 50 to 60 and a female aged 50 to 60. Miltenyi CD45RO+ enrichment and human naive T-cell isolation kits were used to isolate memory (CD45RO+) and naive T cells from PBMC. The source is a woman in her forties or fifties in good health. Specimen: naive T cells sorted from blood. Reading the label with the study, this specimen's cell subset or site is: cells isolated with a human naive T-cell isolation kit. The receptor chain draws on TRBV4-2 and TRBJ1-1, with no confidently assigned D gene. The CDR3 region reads CASSQGTRTEAFF. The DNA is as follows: TGTGCCAGCAGCCAAGGGACGCGGACTGAAGCTTTCTTT.